A single sample is the source of the 2 T cell receptor beta chains below, sequenced in a study of CD8 T cells in Susac syndrome. Roughly 0.45 to 1 ug RNA was reverse transcribed with random hexamers. MiXCR, run by TCRdb on the immunoSEQ multiplex PCR reads, gives a single entry per CDR3 protein. The sample holds 210,000 or so distinct CDR3 sequences, about 94% seen once. Specimen: CD4+ T cells from PBMCs. The source is a human donor with Susac syndrome.

V gene TRBV6-2 or TRBV6-3 combines with J gene TRBJ2-7; D is undetermined. The length of the CDR3 is 14 residues. V lost 7 bases and J 1 base, leaving 14 bases between the germline ends. Germline V gene lookup returns CDR1 MNHEY and CDR2 SVGEGT. DNA for the CDR3: TGTGCCAGCAATACCCTGTCGGAATCCTACGAGCAGTACTTC. This sequence encodes CASNTLSESYEQYF.

The genes are TRBV20-1 and TRBJ2-5; D remains ambiguous. V lost 3 bases to trimming and J lost 2 bases, with 10 bases between them. Germline V lookup: CDR1 DFQATT, CDR2 SNEGSKA (reference sequence). CDR3 length equals 13 residues. CDR3: CSASYRPQETQYF. CDR3 bases: TGCAGTGCTAGTTACCGGCCACAAGAGACCCAGTACTTC.